The source of this T cell receptor beta chain is a study of blood T cell repertoires in COVID-19 (dated by TCRdb to about 2020). At the level of the whole study: Samples from collaborators originated in the United States, Italy and Spain and spanned both the acute and convalescent phases of COVID-19. Subjects who had been exposed to COVID-19, were actively infected with it, or had recovered from it provided the deeply sampled blood TCRbeta repertoires that made up the dataset. The material from the prospective study consisted of cDNA or gDNA derived from T cells, B-cell-depleted T cells, or PBMCs. The samples were drawn from two sources: the first 160 participants of the ongoing ImmuneRACE study, and 1,254 subjects contributed by 6 global collaborators. HLA class I and class II types, where available, came from metadata supplied by the sample provider rather than from assay-based typing. The repertoires were released in a freely available public database intended as a resource for research on the immune response to SARS-CoV-2. A de-identified subject ID, COVID-19 status, age in years and sex were almost always included in the sample metadata.

As regards this clone: Which antigen it targets is not known. Base quality data are lacking; no much larger clone is found one base away.

CDR1 SGHRS and CDR2 YFSETQ are derived from the germline V gene. The junction shows trimming of 1 base on V and 2 bases on J, and the gene matches do not reach 2 bases of it. The CDR3, from cysteine to phenylalanine, totals 15 residues. Kept here is only the CDR3 DNA, which spans 45 bases and is read in frame from base 1. What the work shows at the level of the full study, not this receptor alone: The amount of clinical and demographic metadata varied by source and participant and was provided uncurated.

Enrolling through a virtual design, the prospective study's participants ranged in age from roughly 18 to 95 years and lived across 24 United States geographic areas. Cohort assignment in the prospective study relied on participant-reported clinical history from a screening survey and a study questionnaire. ImmuneRACE Cohort 3 recovered participants were defined by two consecutive negative NP/OP PCR tests, healthcare professional clearance, or symptom resolution. Mobile phlebotomists in the prospective study collected whole blood, serum and a nasopharyngeal or oropharyngeal swab from every participant. Prospective study participants could optionally give additional blood draws and questionnaires over a roughly two-month period. Prospective study blood samples were shipped either frozen or at room temperature before DNA extraction. The immunoSEQ Assay, a bias-controlled multiplex PCR, was used to amplify TCRbeta CDR3 regions from genomic DNA. On the authors' methods: Nucleated cell counts per sample were estimated from amplification of reference gene primers within the assay. To quantify the absolute abundance of each unique TCRbeta CDR3 rearrangement, sequence reads were collapsed and filtered. For each sample, productive Simpson clonality was calculated as the square root of Simpson's diversity index over productive rearrangements. TCRdb re-hosts the immuneACCESS table, in-frame sequences only. Its copies lack some clones; in the studies checked, an unresolved V gene accounts for under half of them, and the cause for the rest is not known. The V and J calls and the clone size are those of that table, but D and trimming were determined from the DNA. The sample table contains 200,000 to 250,000 clones; only one count was recorded for roughly four fifths of them. The leading ten clones occupy approximately 1.8% of the sample.

The TCR comes from a man aged 55 to 69 who had recovered from COVID-19. Sequenced sample: PBMCs or T cells enriched from blood (not recorded which). The receptor chain draws on TRBV5-1 and TRBJ2-3; TRBD2 lines up with 9 middle nucleotides. In nucleotide form, the sequence is TGCGCCAGCAGCTTGACTAGCGGGTACACAGATACGCAGTATTTT. The encoded protein is CASSLTSGYTDTQYF.